The clone carrying this T cell receptor (beta chain) was counted only a few times. These data come from a study of T cells after yellow fever vaccination. This CDR3 is built from 19 residues. Germline CDR1 and CDR2: MGHRA and YSYEKL. After removal of 2 bases from V and 0 bases from J, the junction contained 11 bases not matched to a gene. In TCRdb, the 5' RACE reads were re-called with MiXCR into one record per CDR3 protein. Of 620,000 or so distinct CDR3 sequences listed, roughly a sixth are singletons. This rearrangement joins TRBV4-1 to TRBJ1-4, with 8 bases aligning to TRBD1. The clonotype comes from a man between 18 and 29 years old who received the YFV17D yellow fever vaccine. Sample: PBMCs, taken about 5 days after the first yellow fever vaccination. The CDR3 reads CASSQPPTGVTSTNEKLFF. The CDR3, as DNA: TGCGCCAGCAGCCAACCGCCGACAGGGGTGACCTCAACTAATGAAAAACTGTTTTTT.